This is a list of T cell receptor beta chains from one sample in a study of post-analysis software for immune sequencing data. TCRdb recomputed calls from the PCR reads with MiXCR, one row per CDR3 protein. The sample records around 500,000 distinct CDR3 sequences, about a third being singletons. The sequencing input was blood. These TCRs come from a girl between 2 and 17 years old with multiple sclerosis. Both conserved end residues are part of each CDR3.

v_gene: TRBV12-3/TRBV12-4; j_gene: TRBJ1-2; CDR3aa: CASSFEGTHGYTF
v_gene: TRBV9; j_gene: TRBJ2-5; CDR3aa: CASSVGQGAWEQYF
v_gene: TRBV7-8; j_gene: TRBJ1-1; CDR3aa: CASSLFMGFDTEAFF
v_gene: TRBV28; j_gene: TRBJ2-5; CDR3aa: CASSYGGLTQETQYF
v_gene: TRBV5-1; j_gene: TRBJ1-3; CDR3aa: CASHERPGNTIYF
v_gene: TRBV6-5; j_gene: TRBJ1-2; CDR3aa: CATRRGGYGYTF
v_gene: TRBV2; j_gene: TRBJ2-1; CDR3aa: CASSEGSMLSSYNEQFF
v_gene: TRBV7-8; j_gene: TRBJ2-7; CDR3aa: CASSQGTRSSYEQYF
v_gene: TRBV6-4; j_gene: TRBJ2-3; CDR3aa: CASSDAPQGSSTDTQYF
v_gene: TRBV29-1; j_gene: TRBJ2-1; CDR3aa: CSVASGGVNEQFF
v_gene: TRBV7-8; j_gene: TRBJ2-4; CDR3aa: CASSLGGAMIQYF
v_gene: TRBV20-1; j_gene: TRBJ2-3; CDR3aa: CSASGTAWRTDTQYF
v_gene: TRBV5-1; j_gene: TRBJ2-1; CDR3aa: CASATLAGERGEQFF
v_gene: TRBV7-9; j_gene: TRBJ2-3; CDR3aa: CASSLAGTDTDTQYF
v_gene: TRBV13; j_gene: TRBJ2-1; CDR3aa: CTSSLTPSNEQFF
v_gene: TRBV6-2/TRBV6-3; j_gene: TRBJ1-2; CDR3aa: CASSRRTGSGYTF
v_gene: TRBV4-1; j_gene: TRBJ1-1; CDR3aa: CASSQRRGRTEAFF
v_gene: TRBV5-1; j_gene: TRBJ2-3; CDR3aa: CASSSTTTGIVKDTQYF
v_gene: TRBV20-1; j_gene: TRBJ2-4; CDR3aa: CSAPASLTKNIQYF
v_gene: TRBV3-1; j_gene: TRBJ2-1; CDR3aa: CASSPPDRGGNEQFF
v_gene: TRBV3-1; j_gene: TRBJ1-1; CDR3aa: CASSQGGADTEAFF
v_gene: TRBV2; j_gene: TRBJ2-7; CDR3aa: CASSERTGIYEQYF
v_gene: TRBV6-6; j_gene: TRBJ1-4; CDR3aa: CASSYSRGRDVEKLFF
v_gene: TRBV24-1; j_gene: TRBJ2-3; CDR3aa: CATRDLGLNTQYF
v_gene: TRBV10-3; j_gene: TRBJ2-2; CDR3aa: CAISESPGHTGELFF
v_gene: TRBV6-2/TRBV6-3; j_gene: TRBJ1-1; CDR3aa: CASNPGQGRTEAFF
v_gene: TRBV5-1; j_gene: TRBJ2-1; CDR3aa: CASLRDVSYKEQFF
v_gene: TRBV12-3/TRBV12-4; j_gene: TRBJ2-5; CDR3aa: CASSFQRETQYF
v_gene: TRBV7-2; j_gene: TRBJ2-2; CDR3aa: CASSLALGSGELFF
v_gene: TRBV11-2; j_gene: TRBJ2-4; CDR3aa: CASSPTIRDGKNIQYF
v_gene: TRBV5-1; j_gene: TRBJ2-5; CDR3aa: CASRRIAGALPEETQYF
v_gene: TRBV5-1; j_gene: TRBJ2-5; CDR3aa: CASSFGVQETQYF
v_gene: TRBV20-1; j_gene: TRBJ1-2; CDR3aa: CSASEPDRRDYGYTF
v_gene: TRBV20-1; j_gene: TRBJ2-7; CDR3aa: CSALGGGTYEQYF
v_gene: TRBV7-6; j_gene: TRBJ2-3; CDR3aa: CASSLLLLAGPSTDTQYF
v_gene: TRBV6-5; j_gene: TRBJ2-7; CDR3aa: CASSLADRESQEAQYF
v_gene: TRBV6-4; j_gene: TRBJ2-3; CDR3aa: CASSDGGTDTQYF
v_gene: TRBV20-1; j_gene: TRBJ2-1; CDR3aa: CSASPTTGVPNEQFF
v_gene: TRBV6-2/TRBV6-3; j_gene: TRBJ2-4; CDR3aa: CASSALGSYKNIQYF
v_gene: TRBV6-1; j_gene: TRBJ2-7; CDR3aa: CASSEGGESSEQYF
v_gene: TRBV7-2; j_gene: TRBJ2-1; CDR3aa: CASTISVEQFF
v_gene: TRBV7-8; j_gene: .; CDR3aa: CASSEDRESSYNEQYF
v_gene: TRBV20-1; j_gene: TRBJ2-7; CDR3aa: CSASPRGTGSYEQYF
v_gene: TRBV4-1; j_gene: TRBJ1-2; CDR3aa: CASSQDQAANYGYTF
v_gene: TRBV4-1; j_gene: TRBJ1-1; CDR3aa: CASSHEQGEAFF
v_gene: TRBV12-3/TRBV12-4; j_gene: TRBJ2-3; CDR3aa: CASTPAGWWDTQYF
v_gene: TRBV3-1; j_gene: TRBJ1-6; CDR3aa: CASSQGGNNSPLHF
v_gene: TRBV20-1; j_gene: TRBJ2-7; CDR3aa: CSAIAASALSYEQYF
v_gene: TRBV19; j_gene: TRBJ2-1; CDR3aa: CASSIVAGVREQFF
v_gene: TRBV7-2; j_gene: TRBJ2-3; CDR3aa: CASSPRGGPWGLRDTQYF
v_gene: TRBV3-1; j_gene: TRBJ2-1; CDR3aa: CASSREMTGSPANEQFF
v_gene: TRBV20-1; j_gene: TRBJ2-1; CDR3aa: CSARDDGARSYNEQFF
v_gene: TRBV20-1; j_gene: TRBJ2-3; CDR3aa: CSARATTDTQYF